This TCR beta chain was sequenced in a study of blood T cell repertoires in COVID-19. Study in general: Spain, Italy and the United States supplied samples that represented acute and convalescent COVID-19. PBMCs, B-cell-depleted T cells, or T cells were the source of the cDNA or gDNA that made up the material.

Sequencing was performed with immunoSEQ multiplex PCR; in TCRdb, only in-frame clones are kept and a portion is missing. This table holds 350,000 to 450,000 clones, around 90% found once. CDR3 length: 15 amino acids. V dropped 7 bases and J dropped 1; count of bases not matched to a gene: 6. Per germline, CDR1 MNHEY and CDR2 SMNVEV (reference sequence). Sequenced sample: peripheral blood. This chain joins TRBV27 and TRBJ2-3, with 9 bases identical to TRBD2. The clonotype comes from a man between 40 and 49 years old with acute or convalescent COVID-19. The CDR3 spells CASTFRTSGTDTQYF. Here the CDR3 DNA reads TGTGCCAGCACCTTCCGGACTAGCGGCACAGATACGCAGTATTTT.